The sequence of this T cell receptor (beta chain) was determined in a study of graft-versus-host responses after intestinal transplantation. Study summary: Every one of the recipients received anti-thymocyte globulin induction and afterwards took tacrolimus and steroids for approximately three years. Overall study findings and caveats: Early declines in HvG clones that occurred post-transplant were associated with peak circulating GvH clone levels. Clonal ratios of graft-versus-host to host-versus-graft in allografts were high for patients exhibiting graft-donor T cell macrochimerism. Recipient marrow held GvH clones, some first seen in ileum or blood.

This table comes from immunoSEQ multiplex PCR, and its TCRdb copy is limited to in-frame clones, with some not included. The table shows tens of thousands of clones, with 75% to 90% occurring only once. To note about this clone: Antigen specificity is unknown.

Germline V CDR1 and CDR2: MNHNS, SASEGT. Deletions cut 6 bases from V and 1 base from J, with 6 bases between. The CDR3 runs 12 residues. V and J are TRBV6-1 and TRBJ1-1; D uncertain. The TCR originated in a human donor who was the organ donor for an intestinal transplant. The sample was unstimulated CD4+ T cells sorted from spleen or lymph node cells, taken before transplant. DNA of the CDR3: TGTGCCAGCAGAAACAGGAACACTGAAGCTTTCTTT. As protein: CASRNRNTEAFF.